The source of this T cell receptor beta chain is a study of T cells expressing NK-cell markers. For the study at large: Out of eight donors sequenced, seven tested HCMV-seropositive and the remaining one seronegative.

UMIs accompanied the 5'RACE template switching by which TCR beta cDNA was made. TCRdb reprocessed the 5' RACE reads, keeping one entry per CDR3 protein, no DNA. This sample lists roughly 160,000 distinct CDR3 sequences; its ten largest clones have about 18%. The V gene's germline CDR1 is SGHVS and CDR2 FQNEAQ. This CDR3 contains 13 residues. V usage is TRBV7-8 and J usage is TRBJ1-5. This clonotype originated in a woman between 18 and 70 years old in good health. The sample consisted of blood T cells: a sorted CD56 or NKG2C T cell subset, CD4+ or CD8+ T cells, or bulk PBMC T cells (not recorded which). The CDR3: CASSLVQGQPQHF.